The rows below give T cell receptor beta chains drawn from one sample of a study of cytomegalovirus exposure and HLA in healthy donors. TCRdb's copy holds only in-frame clones and misses some; the assay was immunoSEQ multiplex PCR. The sample includes about 240,000 clones, approximately 87% seen only once; the top ten take 2.6%. The source material was PBMCs. The receptor source for this set is a man younger than 35 in good health and CMV-seronegative. Both conserved end residues are part of each CDR3. A D gene is named only where the DNA matches it firmly. Clone size, where shown, is once, few, many, or a class for clones that have expanded.

abundance	v_gene	j_gene	d_gene	CDR3nt	CDR3aa
-	TRBV28	TRBJ2-1	TRBD2	TGTGCCAGCAGTGGGGGACTAGCGGGAGATCGGCAGTTCTTC	CASSGGLAGDRQFF
-	TRBV2	TRBJ2-1	-	TGTGCCAGCAACGGGGGATCCTACAATGAGCAGTTCTTC	CASNGGSYNEQFF
once	TRBV9	TRBJ2-1	TRBD1	TGTGCCAGCAGCGCCCACAGGGGCGGGTACAATGAGCAGTTCTTC	CASSAHRGGYNEQFF
-	TRBV28	TRBJ1-2	-	TGTGCCAGCAGCTCTGGTACAACAATCAGGGGCTACACCTTC	CASSSGTTIRGYTF
-	TRBV10-3	TRBJ1-5	TRBD1	TGTGCCACATCCGGGACAGAAAAGGAGCCCCAGCATTTT	CATSGTEKEPQHF
-	TRBV11-3	TRBJ2-3	TRBD2	TGTGCCAGCAGCCCAGGGACTAGCGTCAGCACAGATACGCAGTATTTT	CASSPGTSVSTDTQYF
-	TRBV18	TRBJ1-2	-	TGTGCCAGCTCACCCGGCCCAGGCGGGAACTATGGCTACACCTTC	CASSPGPGGNYGYTF
few	TRBV18	TRBJ2-7	-	TGTGCCAGCTCACCCTCGGACGAGCAGTACTTC	CASSPSDEQYF
once	TRBV10-3	TRBJ2-3	TRBD2	TGTGCCATCAGGAACCGGACTAGAGCAGATACGCAGTATTTT	CAIRNRTRADTQYF
-	TRBV9	TRBJ2-3	-	TGTGCCAGTGGCGGGGATCGGACAGATACGCAGTATTTT	CASGGDRTDTQYF